This T cell receptor beta chain was sequenced in a study of brain T cells in children with intractable seizures. The V segment lost 3 bases and the J segment 7 bases; nucleotides outside the gene matches: 6. CDR1 and CDR2 from the germline V gene are SGHNT and YYREEE (reference sequence). There are 14 residues in the CDR3. The time point here: blood from clinic visit 5 months post-surgery; TSC patient then seizure free. Surgery cases with the highest brain T cell transcript signatures were chosen for sequencing. Pre-surgery treatment included at least one anti-epileptic drug. Generated by immunoSEQ multiplex PCR, the TCRdb table keeps only in-frame clones and is missing some. The sample yields approximately 330,000 clones, about 93% seen once.

The TCR sequence derives from a boy younger than two with tuberous sclerosis and intractable seizures. The V gene is TRBV5-4, the J gene TRBJ1-4; TRBD1 matches at 7 bases. Specimen: peripheral blood, collected 4 to 6 months after surgery. CDR3 sequence reads: CASSSGTAFEKLFF. The CDR3 region has the DNA TGTGCCAGCAGCTCCGGGACAGCCTTTGAAAAACTGTTTTTT.